Presented here are 6 T cell receptor beta chains from one specimen sequenced in a study of blood T cell repertoires in COVID-19. The protocol was immunoSEQ multiplex PCR, while the TCRdb copy is restricted to in-frame clones and leaves out a portion. Among approximately 80,000 clones, 82% were seen once, and the ten largest hold 27%. The sequenced sample consisted of peripheral blood. The origin of the receptors is a human donor in a cohort sampled during active COVID-19.

This sequence joins TRBV3-1 (or the pseudogene TRBV3-2) and TRBJ1-5; tentative D call: TRBD1 (5 bases). The V end lost 1 base, the J end lost 5 bases, and 9 bases lay between the germline ends. CDR3 length: 14 residues. Looked up from germline, CDR1 is LGHDT and CDR2 is YNNKEL (reference sequence). The DNA of the CDR3 is TGTGCCAGCAGCCAAGTAGGGGCTCATCAGCCCCAGCATTTT. This sequence encodes CASSQVGAHQPQHF.

The chain employs TRBV4-2 and TRBJ2-1; 9 bases align to TRBD2. Per germline, CDR1 LGHNA and CDR2 YNFKEQ. With 1 base clipped from V and 4 bases from J, the junction kept 11 bases outside the gene matches. This CDR3 has 18 amino acids. The CDR3 nucleotides read TGTGCCAGCAGCCAAGTAGTAGCGGGGGCGCATGGTTACAATGAGCAGTTCTTC. This codes for CASSQVVAGAHGYNEQFF.

The chain has TRBV18 and TRBJ1-2; maybe TRBD1 (5 bases). CDR3 length equals 15 residues. From germline, CDR1 is KGHSH and CDR2 LQKENI. The V end was cut by 3 bases, the J end by 5 bases, with 16 bases between. The CDR3 region is CASSPSTDTPYGYTF. CDR3 sequence (DNA): TGTGCCAGCTCACCGTCAACGGACACGCCATATGGCTACACCTTC.

The rearrangement joins TRBV5-6 to TRBJ2-1; D perhaps matches TRBD2 (6 bases). Looked up from germline, CDR1 is SGHDT and CDR2 is YYEEEE. Trimming shortened V by 0 bases and J by 4 bases, and 14 bases separated the two germline ends. The CDR3 has 16 amino acids. The CDR3 nucleotides are TGTGCCAGCAGCTTGGGGACCCGGGGGTTATACAATGAGCAGTTCTTC. It is translated as CASSLGTRGLYNEQFF.

The chain employs TRBV4-2 and TRBJ2-6, with D possibly being TRBD1 (6 bases). CDR1 and CDR2 from the germline V gene are LGHNA and YNFKEQ. This CDR3 has 16 amino acids. Trimming removed 0 bases from V and 3 bases from J, with 9 bases in between. CDR3 in DNA: TGTGCCAGCAGCCAAGAAGGGGGTAGTGGGGCCAACGTCCTGACTTTC. This codes for CASSQEGGSGANVLTF.

The rearrangement uses TRBV5-1 and TRBJ2-5; 9 nucleotides match TRBD2. The CDR3 is made up of 14 amino acids. Trimming took 1 base from V and 4 from J; bases not matched to a gene: 2. CDR1 is SGHRS, CDR2 YFSETQ, per germline. The CDR3 loop reads CASSLRTSAETQYF. DNA of the CDR3: TGCGCCAGCAGCTTGCGGACTAGCGCAGAGACCCAGTACTTC.